This T cell receptor (beta chain) was sequenced in a study of blood T cell repertoires in COVID-19. Study details: Acute-phase and convalescent COVID-19 samples originated in the United States, Italy and Spain. T cells, B-cell-depleted T cells, or PBMCs provided the cDNA or gDNA that served as material.

Clones were sequenced by immunoSEQ multiplex PCR, and TCRdb holds only the in-frame ones, with some missing. The table records about 150,000 clones, about 80% of them present only once. V was clipped by 2 bases and J by 9 bases; unmatched bases: 2. Germline CDR1 is SGHTA and CDR2 is FQGTGA. CDR3 length: 12 amino acids. Material: peripheral blood. The clonotype comes from a woman aged 60-75 years with acute or convalescent COVID-19. The chain is built from TRBV7-3 and TRBJ2-3; 7 positions match TRBD2. The CDR3 DNA is TGTGCCAGCAGCTTAGCGGGAGCAACGCAGTATTTT. Translated: CASSLAGATQYF.